The rows below give T cell receptor beta chains drawn from one sample of a study of CD8 T cells in ankylosing spondylitis. From the 5' RACE reads, TCRdb called clonotypes with MiXCR, one entry per CDR3 protein. The sample lists about 450,000 distinct CDR3 sequences, more than 25% occurring once. The material sequenced was blood, either unsorted or a sorted T cell fraction (not recorded which). Source of these receptors: a male donor with ankylosing spondylitis. Both conserved end residues are part of each CDR3. A D gene is named only where the DNA matches it firmly. Where a row states a size, it is once, few, many or the class of an expanded clone; other rows omit it.

cdr3_length: 16
d_call: TRBD2
v_call: TRBV6-1
j_call: TRBJ2-1
clone_size: .
cdr3_aa: CASSRDLAGGINEQFF
cdr3_nt: TGTGCCAGCAGTCGAGACTTAGCGGGAGGAATAAATGAGCAGTTCTTC

cdr3_length: 15
d_call: .
v_call: TRBV5-1
j_call: TRBJ1-5
clone_size: few
cdr3_aa: CASSLDSPGNQPQHF
cdr3_nt: TGCGCCAGCAGCTTGGACTCACCGGGCAATCAGCCCCAGCATTTT

cdr3_length: 15
d_call: .
v_call: TRBV7-2
j_call: TRBJ1-5
clone_size: few
cdr3_aa: CASSLGPNSNQPQHF
cdr3_nt: TGTGCCAGCAGCTTAGGCCCGAATAGCAATCAGCCCCAGCATTTT

cdr3_length: 14
d_call: .
v_call: TRBV3-1
j_call: TRBJ1-2
clone_size: few
cdr3_aa: CASSQRGDGYGYTF
cdr3_nt: TGTGCCAGCAGCCAAAGGGGGGACGGCTATGGCTACACCTTC

cdr3_length: 15
d_call: TRBD2
v_call: TRBV20-1
j_call: TRBJ2-3
clone_size: .
cdr3_aa: CSASVAGVIGDTQYF
cdr3_nt: TGCAGTGCTAGCGTAGCGGGAGTGATAGGAGATACGCAGTATTTT

cdr3_length: 12
d_call: .
v_call: TRBV12-3/TRBV12-4
j_call: TRBJ1-1
clone_size: .
cdr3_aa: CASRKTNTEAFF
cdr3_nt: TGTGCCAGCAGGAAGACCAACACTGAAGCTTTCTTT

cdr3_length: 14
d_call: TRBD2
v_call: TRBV19
j_call: TRBJ2-1
clone_size: few
cdr3_aa: CASKRDRSYNEQFF
cdr3_nt: TGTGCCAGTAAGCGGGACCGCTCCTACAATGAGCAGTTCTTC

cdr3_length: 19
d_call: TRBD1
v_call: TRBV10-3
j_call: TRBJ2-1
clone_size: .
cdr3_aa: CAISVRQGVGSRTGDEQFF
cdr3_nt: TGTGCCATCAGTGTTAGACAGGGGGTCGGAAGCCGAACGGGAGATGAGCAGTTCTTC

cdr3_length: 10
d_call: .
v_call: TRBV20-1
j_call: TRBJ1-1
clone_size: few
cdr3_aa: CSATDTEAFF
cdr3_nt: TGCAGTGCTACGGACACTGAAGCTTTCTTT

cdr3_length: 11
d_call: .
v_call: TRBV20-1
j_call: TRBJ2-1
clone_size: few
cdr3_aa: CSATLSSEQFF
cdr3_nt: TGCAGTGCTACTCTTAGTAGTGAGCAGTTCTTC

cdr3_length: 14
d_call: .
v_call: TRBV7-7
j_call: TRBJ2-5
clone_size: .
cdr3_aa: CASSYTLSQETQYF
cdr3_nt: TGTGCCAGCAGCTACACCCTATCCCAAGAGACCCAGTACTTC

cdr3_length: 15
d_call: .
v_call: TRBV27
j_call: TRBJ2-6
clone_size: few
cdr3_aa: CASRPGSSGANVLTF
cdr3_nt: TGTGCCAGCAGACCGGGGAGCTCTGGGGCCAACGTCCTGACTTTC

cdr3_length: 14
d_call: .
v_call: TRBV5-1
j_call: TRBJ1-1
clone_size: few
cdr3_aa: CASSLSTANTEAFF
cdr3_nt: TGCGCCAGCAGCTTGTCCACAGCCAACACTGAAGCTTTCTTT

cdr3_length: 14
d_call: .
v_call: TRBV12-3/TRBV12-4
j_call: TRBJ1-2
clone_size: .
cdr3_aa: CASSSAVGADGYTF
cdr3_nt: TGTGCCAGCAGTTCAGCGGTGGGGGCTGATGGCTACACCTTC

cdr3_length: 15
d_call: TRBD2
v_call: TRBV7-7
j_call: TRBJ2-2
clone_size: .
cdr3_aa: CASSKTGTRTGELFF
cdr3_nt: TGTGCCAGCAGCAAGACCGGGACTAGAACCGGGGAGCTGTTTTTT

cdr3_length: 15
d_call: TRBD2
v_call: TRBV20-1
j_call: TRBJ2-4
clone_size: .
cdr3_aa: CSARPTSGAKNIQYF
cdr3_nt: TGCAGTGCTAGACCAACTAGCGGAGCCAAAAACATTCAGTACTTC

cdr3_length: 17
d_call: TRBD1
v_call: TRBV12-5
j_call: TRBJ2-2
clone_size: .
cdr3_aa: CASGRARDRKLTGELFF
cdr3_nt: TGTGCTAGTGGACGAGCCCGGGACAGGAAATTAACCGGGGAGCTGTTTTTT

cdr3_length: 13
d_call: .
v_call: TRBV5-1
j_call: TRBJ2-1
clone_size: few
cdr3_aa: CASREDSYNEQFF
cdr3_nt: TGCGCCAGCAGGGAAGACTCCTACAATGAGCAGTTCTTC

cdr3_length: 16
d_call: TRBD1
v_call: TRBV5-1
j_call: TRBJ1-1
clone_size: .
cdr3_aa: CASSSRQGRANTEAFF
cdr3_nt: TGCGCCAGCAGCTCCCGACAGGGGCGCGCGAACACTGAAGCTTTCTTT

cdr3_length: 16
d_call: .
v_call: TRBV7-9
j_call: TRBJ2-3
clone_size: .
cdr3_aa: CASSPAASPGTDTQYF
cdr3_nt: TGTGCCAGCAGTCCCGCCGCCAGCCCGGGCACAGATACGCAGTATTTT

cdr3_length: 14
d_call: .
v_call: TRBV18
j_call: TRBJ2-1
clone_size: .
cdr3_aa: CASSPPATSNEQFF
cdr3_nt: TGTGCCAGCTCACCACCGGCGACTAGCAATGAGCAGTTCTTC

cdr3_length: 16
d_call: .
v_call: TRBV7-9
j_call: TRBJ1-2
clone_size: .
cdr3_aa: CASSPSNSDELYGYTF
cdr3_nt: TGTGCCAGCAGCCCGTCGAATTCGGACGAACTTTATGGCTACACCTTC

cdr3_length: 15
d_call: .
v_call: TRBV12-3/TRBV12-4
j_call: TRBJ2-1
clone_size: .
cdr3_aa: CASRPEGGGYNEQFF
cdr3_nt: TGTGCCAGCAGGCCAGAAGGGGGGGGTTACAATGAGCAGTTCTTC

cdr3_length: 16
d_call: TRBD2
v_call: TRBV24-1
j_call: TRBJ2-1
clone_size: .
cdr3_aa: CATSDLAGGIISEQFF
cdr3_nt: TGTGCCACCAGTGACTTAGCGGGAGGAATAATCAGTGAGCAGTTCTTC

cdr3_length: 12
d_call: .
v_call: TRBV20-1
j_call: TRBJ1-5
clone_size: .
cdr3_aa: CSGVGADQPQHF
cdr3_nt: TGCAGCGGTGTGGGGGCAGATCAGCCCCAGCATTTT

cdr3_length: 14
d_call: .
v_call: TRBV12-3/TRBV12-4
j_call: TRBJ2-2
clone_size: few
cdr3_aa: CASSFEYRAGELFF
cdr3_nt: TGTGCCAGCAGTTTTGAGTACAGGGCCGGGGAGCTGTTTTTT

cdr3_length: 15
d_call: TRBD1
v_call: TRBV12-3/TRBV12-4
j_call: TRBJ1-6
clone_size: few
cdr3_aa: CASSFTAGGNSPLHF
cdr3_nt: TGTGCCAGCAGCTTCACGGCAGGGGGTAATTCACCCCTCCACTTT